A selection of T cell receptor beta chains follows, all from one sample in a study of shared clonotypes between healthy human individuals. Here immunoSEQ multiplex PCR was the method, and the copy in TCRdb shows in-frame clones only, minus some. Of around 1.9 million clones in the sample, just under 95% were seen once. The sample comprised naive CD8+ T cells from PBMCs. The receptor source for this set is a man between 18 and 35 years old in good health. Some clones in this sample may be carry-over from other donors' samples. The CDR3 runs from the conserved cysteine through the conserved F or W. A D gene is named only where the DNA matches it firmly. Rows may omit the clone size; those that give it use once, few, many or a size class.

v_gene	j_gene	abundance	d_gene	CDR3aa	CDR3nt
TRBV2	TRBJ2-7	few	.	CASSEGYEQYF	TGTGCCAGCAGTGAGGGCTACGAGCAGTACTTC
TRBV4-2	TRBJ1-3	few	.	CATTPRGSGNTIYF	TGTGCCACCACCCCCAGGGGCTCCGGAAACACCATATATTTT
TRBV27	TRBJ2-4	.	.	CASSRLLAKNIQYF	TGTGCCAGCAGTAGATTACTAGCCAAAAACATTCAGTACTTC
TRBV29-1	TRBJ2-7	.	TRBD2	CSVVGGTSRKPTYEQYF	TGCAGCGTTGTGGGGGGGACTAGCCGAAAACCTACCTACGAGCAGTACTTC
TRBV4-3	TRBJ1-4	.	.	CASSQDTASWEKLFF	TGCGCCAGCAGCCAAGATACGGCTTCCTGGGAAAAACTGTTTTTT
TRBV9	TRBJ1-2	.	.	CASRAGTNYGYTF	TGTGCCAGCAGGGCTGGTACTAACTATGGCTACACCTTC
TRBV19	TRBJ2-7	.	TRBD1	CASSTGTGGYEQYF	TGTGCCAGTAGTACCGGGACAGGAGGCTACGAGCAGTACTTC
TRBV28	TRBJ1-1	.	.	CASTTGGGGSPREAFF	TGTGCCAGCACCACCGGGGGCGGAGGGAGCCCGCGTGAAGCTTTCTTT
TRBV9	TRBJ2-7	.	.	CASSPGGGGSPYEQYF	TGTGCCAGCAGCCCCGGAGGGGGCGGCTCCCCCTACGAGCAGTACTTC
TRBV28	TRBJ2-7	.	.	CASSFFGRTYEQYF	TGTGCCAGCAGTTTTTTTGGCAGGACCTACGAGCAGTACTTC
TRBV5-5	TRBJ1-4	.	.	CASSFFPPASTNEKLIF	TGTGCCAGCAGCTTCTTCCCACCGGCTTCAACTAATGAAAAACTGATTTTT
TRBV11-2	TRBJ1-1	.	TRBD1	CASSLYGDRARWAFF	TGTGCCAGCAGCTTATATGGCGACAGGGCTAGGTGGGCTTTCTTT
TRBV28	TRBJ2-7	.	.	CASSLGPADEQYF	TGTGCCAGCAGTTTGGGGCCGGCGGACGAGCAGTACTTC
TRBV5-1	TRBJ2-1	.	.	CASIQTGGEQFF	TGCGCCAGCATCCAAACCGGCGGTGAGCAGTTCTTC
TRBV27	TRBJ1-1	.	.	CASSPGLGGEAFF	TGTGCCAGCAGTCCCGGACTTGGTGGTGAAGCTTTCTTT
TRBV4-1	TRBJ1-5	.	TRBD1	CASSQDRGWEPQHF	TGCGCCAGCAGCCAGGACAGGGGTTGGGAGCCCCAGCATTTT
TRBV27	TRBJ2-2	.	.	CASRAGTNTGELFF	TGTGCCAGCAGGGCCGGGACGAACACCGGGGAGCTGTTTTTT
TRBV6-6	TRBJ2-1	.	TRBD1	CASSFGTVGEQFF	TGTGCCAGCAGTTTCGGGACAGTCGGTGAGCAGTTCTTC
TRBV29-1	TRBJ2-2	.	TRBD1	CSAWTGETGELFF	TGCAGCGCCTGGACAGGGGAGACCGGGGAGCTGTTTTTT
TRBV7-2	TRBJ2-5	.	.	CASETREREETQYF	TGTGCCAGCGAAACCAGGGAGCGAGAAGAGACCCAGTACTTC
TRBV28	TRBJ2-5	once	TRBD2	CASRRTSGQTQETQYF	TGTGCCAGCAGGCGGACTAGCGGGCAAACGCAAGAGACCCAGTACTTC
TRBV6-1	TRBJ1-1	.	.	CASSEDSGPTLMNTEAFF	TGTGCCAGCAGTGAAGATTCTGGGCCTACCCTTATGAACACTGAAGCTTTCTTT
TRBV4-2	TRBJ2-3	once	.	CASSQESDTQYF	TGTGCCAGCAGCCAAGAGTCAGATACGCAGTATTTT
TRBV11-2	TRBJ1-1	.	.	CASSLVGGGGYEAFF	TGTGCCAGCAGCTTAGTTGGGGGCGGAGGTTATGAAGCTTTCTTT
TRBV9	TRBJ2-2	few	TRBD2	CASSSRWREDEGAGELFF	TGTGCCAGCAGCTCTCGGTGGCGGGAGGATGAGGGAGCCGGGGAGCTGTTTTTT
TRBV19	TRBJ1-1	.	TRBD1	CASSIDPGQGEAFF	TGTGCCAGTAGTATAGATCCGGGACAGGGAGAAGCTTTCTTT
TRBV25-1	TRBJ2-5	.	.	CARAPGQGRETQYF	TGTGCCAGAGCACCGGGGCAGGGTAGAGAGACCCAGTACTTC
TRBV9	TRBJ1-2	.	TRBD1	CASSPRTGQGYTF	TGTGCCAGCAGCCCGAGGACAGGGCAGGGCTACACCTTC
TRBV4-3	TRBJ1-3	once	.	CASSQTYGGAGNTIYF	TGCGCCAGCAGCCAGACCTACGGGGGCGCTGGAAACACCATATATTTT
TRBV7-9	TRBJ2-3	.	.	CASSLTQTDTQYF	TGTGCCAGCAGCCTGACACAGACAGATACGCAGTATTTT
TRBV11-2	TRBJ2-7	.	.	CASSPMNYEQYF	TGTGCCAGCAGCCCGATGAACTACGAGCAGTACTTC